This entry concerns a single T cell receptor beta chain. Its target is unknown. CDR1 MNHEY and CDR2 SVGAGI come from the germline V gene. The CDR3 covers 15 residues. Trimming shortened V by 7 bases and J by 0 bases, and 10 bases separated the two germline ends. Sequencing was performed with immunoSEQ multiplex PCR; in TCRdb, only in-frame clones are kept and a portion is missing. The sample includes 65,000 to 95,000 clones, approximately 90% of them seen just once. This sample was included in a study of OX40 agonist ivuxolimab in advanced cancers. Study-wide results and limits: The study did not work out the antigen specificity of the expanded peripheral T cells.

This clonotype was sampled from an adult with an advanced solid tumor such as melanoma, head and neck, liver or kidney cancer. This chain uses TRBV6-5 with TRBJ1-6; possibly TRBD1 for D (5 bases). The sequenced sample was CD4+ or CD8+ T cells sorted from blood, obtained in a trial of the OX40 agonist ivuxolimab. The CDR3 DNA sequence: TGTGCCAGCAAGGGGAGGGGCTCCTATAATTCACCCCTCCACTTT. It encodes CASKGRGSYNSPLHF.